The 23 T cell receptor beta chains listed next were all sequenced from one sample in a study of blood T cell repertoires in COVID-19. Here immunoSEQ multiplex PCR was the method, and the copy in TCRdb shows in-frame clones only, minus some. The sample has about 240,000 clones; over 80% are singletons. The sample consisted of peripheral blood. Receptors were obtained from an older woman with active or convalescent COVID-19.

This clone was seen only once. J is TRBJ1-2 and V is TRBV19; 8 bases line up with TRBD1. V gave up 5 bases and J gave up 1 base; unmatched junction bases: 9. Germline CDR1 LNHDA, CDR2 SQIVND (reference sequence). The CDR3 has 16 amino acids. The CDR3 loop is CASSLRSGGFNYGYTF. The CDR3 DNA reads TGTGCCAGTAGTCTCCGTTCAGGGGGCTTTAACTATGGCTACACCTTC.

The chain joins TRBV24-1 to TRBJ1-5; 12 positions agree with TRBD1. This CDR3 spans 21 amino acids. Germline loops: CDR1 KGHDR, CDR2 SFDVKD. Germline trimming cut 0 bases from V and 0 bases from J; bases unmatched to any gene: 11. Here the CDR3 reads CATSDLTGDRGLRYSNQPQHF. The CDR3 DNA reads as TGTGCCACCAGTGATTTGACCGGGGACAGGGGGCTCCGCTATAGCAATCAGCCCCAGCATTTT.

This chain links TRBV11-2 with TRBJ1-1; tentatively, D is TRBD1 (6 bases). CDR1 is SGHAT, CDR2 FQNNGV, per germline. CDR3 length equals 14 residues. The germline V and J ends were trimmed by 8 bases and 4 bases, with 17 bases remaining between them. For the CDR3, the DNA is TGTGCCAGCTCCCCGTGGGGGGGCGGCACTGAAGCTTTCTTT. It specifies CASSPWGGGTEAFF. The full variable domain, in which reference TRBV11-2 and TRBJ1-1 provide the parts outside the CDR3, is EAGVAQSPRYKIIEKRQSVAFWCNPISGHATLYWYQQILGQGPKLLIQFQNNGVVDDSQLPKDRFSAERLKGVDSTLKIQPAKLEDSAVYLCASSPWGGGTEAFFGQGTRLTVV.

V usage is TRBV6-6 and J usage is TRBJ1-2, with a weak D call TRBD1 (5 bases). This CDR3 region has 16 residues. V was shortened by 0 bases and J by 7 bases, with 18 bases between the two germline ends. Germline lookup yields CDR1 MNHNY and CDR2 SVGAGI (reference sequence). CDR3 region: CASSYSREGREGGYTF. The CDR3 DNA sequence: TGTGCCAGCAGTTACTCTCGGGAGGGACGAGAGGGTGGCTACACCTTC.

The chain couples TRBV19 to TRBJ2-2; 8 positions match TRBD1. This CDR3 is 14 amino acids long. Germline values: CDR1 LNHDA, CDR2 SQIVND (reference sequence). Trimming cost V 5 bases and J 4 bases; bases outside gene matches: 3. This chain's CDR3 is CASSGDRPTGELFF. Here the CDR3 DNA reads TGTGCCAGTAGTGGGGACAGGCCCACCGGGGAGCTGTTTTTT.

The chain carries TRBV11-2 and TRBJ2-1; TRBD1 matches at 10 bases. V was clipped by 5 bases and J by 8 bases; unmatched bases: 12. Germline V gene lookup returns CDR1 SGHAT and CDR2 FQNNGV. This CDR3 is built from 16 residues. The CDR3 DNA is TGTGCCAGCAGCATACGACAGGGGGCGTGGGGCGATGAGCAGTTCTTC. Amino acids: CASSIRQGAWGDEQFF.

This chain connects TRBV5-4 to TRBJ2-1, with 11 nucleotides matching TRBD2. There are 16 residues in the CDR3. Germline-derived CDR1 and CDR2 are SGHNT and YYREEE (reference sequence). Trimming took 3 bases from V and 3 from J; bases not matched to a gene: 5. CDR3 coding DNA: TGTGCCAGCAGCTCCCTAGCGGGAGGTTTCTACAATGAGCAGTTCTTC. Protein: CASSSLAGGFYNEQFF. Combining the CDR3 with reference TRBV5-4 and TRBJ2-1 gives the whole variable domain ETGVTQSPTHLIKTRGQQVTLRCSSQSGHNTVSWYQQALGQGPQFIFQYYREEENGRGNFPPRFSGLQFPNYSSELNVNALELDDSALYLCASSSLAGGFYNEQFFGPGTRLTVL.

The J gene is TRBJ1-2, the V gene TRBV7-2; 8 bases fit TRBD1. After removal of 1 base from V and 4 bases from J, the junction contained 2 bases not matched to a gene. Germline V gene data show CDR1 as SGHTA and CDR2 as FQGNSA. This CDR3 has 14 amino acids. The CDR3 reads CASSLDGQGYGYTF. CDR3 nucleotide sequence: TGTGCCAGCAGCTTAGATGGACAGGGCTATGGCTACACCTTC.

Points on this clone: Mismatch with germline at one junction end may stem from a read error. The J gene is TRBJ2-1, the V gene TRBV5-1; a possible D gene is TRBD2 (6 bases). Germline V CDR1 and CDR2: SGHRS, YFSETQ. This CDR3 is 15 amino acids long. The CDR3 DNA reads TGCGCCAGCAGCTTGGCGGACTTCAGCGGGCGACACCCCGTCTTC. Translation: CASSLADFSGRHPVF. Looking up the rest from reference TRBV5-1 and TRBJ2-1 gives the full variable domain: KAGVTQTPRYLIKTRGQQVTLSCSPISGHRSVSWYQQTPGQGLQFLFEYFSETQRNKGNFPGRFSGRQFSNSRSEMNVSTLELGDSALYLCASSLADFSGRHPVFGPGTRLTVL.

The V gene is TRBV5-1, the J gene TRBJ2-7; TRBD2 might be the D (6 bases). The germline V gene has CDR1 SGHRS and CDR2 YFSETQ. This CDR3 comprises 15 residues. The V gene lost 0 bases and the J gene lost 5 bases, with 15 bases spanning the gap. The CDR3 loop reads CASSLDGREVNEQYF. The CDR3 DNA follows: TGCGCCAGCAGCTTGGATGGCAGGGAGGTAAACGAGCAGTACTTC.

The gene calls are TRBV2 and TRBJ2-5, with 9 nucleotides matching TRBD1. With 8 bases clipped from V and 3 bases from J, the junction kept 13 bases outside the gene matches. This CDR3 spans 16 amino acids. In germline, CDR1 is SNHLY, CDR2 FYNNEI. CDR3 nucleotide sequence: TGTGCCAGCCATTCCTCGACAGGGGGAGGGGAAGAGACCCAGTACTTC. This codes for CASHSSTGGGEETQYF. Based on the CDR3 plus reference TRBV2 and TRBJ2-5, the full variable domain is EPEVTQTPSHQVTQMGQEVILRCVPISNHLYFYWYRQILGQKVEFLVSFYNNEISEKSEIFDDQFSVERPDGSNFTLKIRSTKLEDSAMYFCASHSSTGGGEETQYFGPGTRLLVL.

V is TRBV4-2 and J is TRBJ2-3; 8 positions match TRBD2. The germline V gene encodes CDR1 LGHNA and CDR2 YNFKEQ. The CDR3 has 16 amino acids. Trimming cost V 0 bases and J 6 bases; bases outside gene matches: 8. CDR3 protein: CASSQDSGGAHDTQYF. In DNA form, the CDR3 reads TGTGCCAGCAGCCAAGACTCGGGAGGGGCCCATGATACGCAGTATTTT.

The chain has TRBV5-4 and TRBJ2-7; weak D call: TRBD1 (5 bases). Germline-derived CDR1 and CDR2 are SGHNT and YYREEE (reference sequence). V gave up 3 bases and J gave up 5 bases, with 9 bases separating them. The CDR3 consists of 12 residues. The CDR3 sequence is CASSWGLHEQYF. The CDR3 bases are TGTGCCAGCAGCTGGGGCTTACACGAGCAGTACTTC.

The CDR3 DNA sequence: TGTGCCAGCAGCCCCGGAGGGAGCAATGAGCAGTTCTTC. Translation: CASSPGGSNEQFF. The rearrangement joins TRBV3-1 (or the pseudogene TRBV3-2) to TRBJ2-1, with D perhaps matching TRBD2 (6 bases). The V end was cut by 4 bases, the J end by 6 bases, with 10 bases between. The CDR3 length is 13 residues. Germline V gene data show CDR1 as LGHDT and CDR2 as YNNKEL (reference sequence).

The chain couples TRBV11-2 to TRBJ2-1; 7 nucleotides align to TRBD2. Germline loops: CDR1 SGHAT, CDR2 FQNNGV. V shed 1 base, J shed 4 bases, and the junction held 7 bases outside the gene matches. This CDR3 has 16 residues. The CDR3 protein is CASSLGPSGSYNEQFF. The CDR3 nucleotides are TGTGCCAGCAGCTTAGGACCTAGCGGTAGTTACAATGAGCAGTTCTTC.

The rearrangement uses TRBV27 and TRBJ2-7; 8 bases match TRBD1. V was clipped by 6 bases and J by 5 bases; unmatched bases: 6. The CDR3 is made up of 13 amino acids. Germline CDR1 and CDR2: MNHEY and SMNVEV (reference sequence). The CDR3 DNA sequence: TGTGCCAGCAGACGGACAGGGCTCCACGAGCAGTACTTC. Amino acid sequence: CASRRTGLHEQYF.

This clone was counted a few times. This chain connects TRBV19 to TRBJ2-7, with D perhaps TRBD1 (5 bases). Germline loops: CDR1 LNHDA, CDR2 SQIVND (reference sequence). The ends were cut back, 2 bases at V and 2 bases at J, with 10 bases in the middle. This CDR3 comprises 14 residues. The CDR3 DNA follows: TGTGCCAGTAGTATATCGCAGGGAACCTACGAGCAGTACTTC. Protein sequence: CASSISQGTYEQYF.

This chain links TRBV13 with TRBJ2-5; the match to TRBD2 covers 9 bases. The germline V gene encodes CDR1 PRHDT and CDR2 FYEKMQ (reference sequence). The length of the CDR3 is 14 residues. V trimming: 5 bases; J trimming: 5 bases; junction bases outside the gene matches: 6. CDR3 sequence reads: CASSGRGGPETQYF. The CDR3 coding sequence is TGTGCCAGCAGCGGGCGGGGGGGCCCTGAGACCCAGTACTTC.

Written as DNA, the CDR3 is TGTGCCAGCAGTCCGCGGACAGGGGGAAACTATGGCTACACCTTC. As protein: CASSPRTGGNYGYTF. The rearrangement links TRBV6-5 to TRBJ1-2; 10 bases fit TRBD1. Germline V gene sequence: CDR1 MNHEY, CDR2 SVGAGI. CDR3 length equals 15 residues. V dropped 5 bases and J dropped 2; count of bases not matched to a gene: 5.

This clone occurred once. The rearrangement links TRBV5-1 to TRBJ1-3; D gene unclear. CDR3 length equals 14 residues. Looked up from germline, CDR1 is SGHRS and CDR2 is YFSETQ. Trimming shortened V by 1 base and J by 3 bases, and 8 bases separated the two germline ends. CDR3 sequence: CASSLSPGGNTIYF. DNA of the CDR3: TGCGCCAGCAGCTTGTCCCCCGGTGGAAACACCATATATTTT.

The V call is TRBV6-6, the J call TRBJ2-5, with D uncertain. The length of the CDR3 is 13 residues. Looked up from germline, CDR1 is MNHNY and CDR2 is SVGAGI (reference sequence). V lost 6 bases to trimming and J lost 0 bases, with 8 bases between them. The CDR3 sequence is CASSWQYQETQYF. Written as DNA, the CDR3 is TGTGCCAGCAGCTGGCAGTACCAAGAGACCCAGTACTTC.

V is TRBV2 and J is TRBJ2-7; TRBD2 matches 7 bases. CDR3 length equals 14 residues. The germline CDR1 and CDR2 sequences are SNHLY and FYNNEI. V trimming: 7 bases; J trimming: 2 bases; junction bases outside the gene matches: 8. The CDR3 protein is CASKLGGFPYEQYV. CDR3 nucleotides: TGTGCCAGCAAACTGGGAGGGTTCCCCTACGAGCAGTACGTC.

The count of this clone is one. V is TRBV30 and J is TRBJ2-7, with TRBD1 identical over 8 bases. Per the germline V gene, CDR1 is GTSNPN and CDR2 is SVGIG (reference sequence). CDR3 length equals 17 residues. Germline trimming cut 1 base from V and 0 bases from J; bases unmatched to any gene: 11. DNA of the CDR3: TGTGCCTGGAGTGGGGGACAGGAGGGGAGAAGCTCCTACGAGCAGTACTTC. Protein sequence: CAWSGGQEGRSSYEQYF.